This TCR beta chain was obtained from a study of T-cell memory formation after mild COVID-19. The germline gives CDR1 KGHDR, CDR2 SFDVKD. The V end was cut by 12 bases, the J end by 3 bases, with 22 bases between. This CDR3 is 16 amino acids long. Using constant-segment primers, 5'RACE produced TCR alpha and TCR beta cDNA libraries carrying sample barcodes and UMIs. TCRdb processed the 5' RACE reads anew with MiXCR; each CDR3 protein has one entry. This sample has a few hundred thousand distinct CDR3 sequences, with about 16% found just once. This rearrangement joins TRBV24-1 to TRBJ2-2; the D call may be TRBD1 or TRBD2 (6 bases each). The specimen sequenced was PBMCs or a T cell subset sorted from them (not recorded which). This receptor was identified in a man in his late teens or twenties who had mild COVID-19 (a few samples of this study predate the infection). Cell type and time point are not known. In DNA form, the CDR3 reads TGTGCCCATGTCACGGGGGCATTCCCCCACACCGGGGAGCTGTTTTTT. Protein product: CAHVTGAFPHTGELFF.